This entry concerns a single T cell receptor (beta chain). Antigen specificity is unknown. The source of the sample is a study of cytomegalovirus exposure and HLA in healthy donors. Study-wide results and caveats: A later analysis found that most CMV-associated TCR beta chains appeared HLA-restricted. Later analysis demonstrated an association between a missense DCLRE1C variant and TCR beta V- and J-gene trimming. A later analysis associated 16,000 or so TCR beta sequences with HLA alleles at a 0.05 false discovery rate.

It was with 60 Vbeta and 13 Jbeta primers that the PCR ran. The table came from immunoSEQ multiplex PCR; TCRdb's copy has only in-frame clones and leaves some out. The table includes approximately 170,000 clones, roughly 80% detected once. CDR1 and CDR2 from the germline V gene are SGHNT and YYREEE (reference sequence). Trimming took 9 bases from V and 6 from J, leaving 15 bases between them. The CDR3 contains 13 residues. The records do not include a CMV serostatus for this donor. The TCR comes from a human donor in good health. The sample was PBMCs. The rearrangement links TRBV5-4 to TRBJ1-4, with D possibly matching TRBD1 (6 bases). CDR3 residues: CATIGEGDEKLFF. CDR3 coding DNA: TGTGCCACCATAGGGGAGGGGGATGAAAAACTGTTTTTT.